Below, 27 T cell receptor beta chains from the same sample are listed, as sequenced in a study of blood T cell repertoires in COVID-19. Using immunoSEQ multiplex PCR, the repertoire was profiled, and TCRdb retains in-frame clones only, with some absent. The sample lists about 250,000 clones, just under 85% occurring once. Source material: peripheral blood. These receptors all come from a man older than 75 with acute or convalescent COVID-19.

The CDR3 DNA reads TGTGCCAGCAGCCGGGACAGGGAGCCCTCCAACTATGGCTACACCTTC. As protein: CASSRDREPSNYGYTF. The V call is TRBV5-4, the J call TRBJ1-2; TRBD1 agrees at 9 bases. J was trimmed by 2 bases and V by 4 bases; bases with no gene match: 9. The CDR3 extends over 16 amino acids. CDR1 is SGHNT, CDR2 YYREEE, per germline (reference sequence).

This clone was seen just once. The chain uses TRBV19 and TRBJ1-5; D remains unclear. Germline assignment: CDR1 LNHDA and CDR2 SQIVND (reference sequence). The CDR3 extends over 17 amino acids. The germline V and J ends were trimmed by 4 bases and 4 bases, with 20 bases remaining between them. The CDR3 loop is CASSTTSRPLGNQPQHF. CDR3 coding DNA: TGTGCCAGTAGTACCACCTCGAGGCCTTTGGGTAATCAGCCCCAGCATTTT.

This chain joins TRBV5-6 and TRBJ1-6; TRBD1 is a possible D gene (6 bases). The length of the CDR3 is 17 residues. V lost 2 bases and J 0 bases, leaving 12 bases between the germline ends. The germline CDR1 and CDR2 sequences are SGHDT and YYEEEE. This chain's CDR3 is CASSLQGISSYNSPLHF. The DNA of the CDR3 is TGTGCCAGCAGCTTACAGGGCATAAGCTCCTATAATTCACCCCTCCACTTT.

The chain has TRBV6-6 and TRBJ1-6; no definite D call. The germline gives CDR1 MNHNY, CDR2 SVGAGI (reference sequence). The CDR3 spans 13 residues. The V gene lost 2 bases and the J gene lost 14 bases, with 13 bases spanning the gap. DNA for the CDR3: TGTGCCAGCAGTTACCCGGAGCGGGGAGCCCTCCACTTT. Translated: CASSYPERGALHF.

This clone was seen once. V and J are TRBV6-6 and TRBJ1-3; possibly TRBD1 for D (6 bases). The CDR3 spans 15 residues. Germline values: CDR1 MNHNY, CDR2 SVGAGI (reference sequence). V was pared by 7 bases and J by 4 bases, with 17 bases between. CDR3 sequence reads: CASIASRGTGNTIYF. DNA for the CDR3: TGTGCCAGCATCGCGAGCAGGGGAACAGGAAACACCATATATTTT.

This clone was counted between two and nine times. CDR3 DNA sequence: TGTGCCAGCAGCTCTGCCGGGACAGGGGCTAAGGAGCAGTACTTC. Amino acid sequence: CASSSAGTGAKEQYF. V and J are TRBV28 and TRBJ2-7; TRBD1 aligns across 10 bases. Looked up from germline, CDR1 is MDHEN and CDR2 is SYDVKM. Germline trimming cut 6 bases from V and 7 bases from J; bases unmatched to any gene: 12. CDR3 length: 15 residues.

The V gene is TRBV6-5, the J gene TRBJ2-7, with D possibly being TRBD1 (6 bases). Trimming shortened V by 0 bases and J by 3 bases, and 12 bases separated the two germline ends. Germline V gene lookup returns CDR1 MNHEY and CDR2 SVGAGI. CDR3 length: 15 residues. CDR3: CASSYSTGNLYEQYF. The CDR3 nucleotides are TGTGCCAGCAGTTACTCAACAGGGAACCTCTACGAGCAGTACTTC.

This chain links TRBV21-1 with TRBJ1-1. TRBV21-1 is a pseudogene locus. CDR3 length equals 11 residues. CDR3 bases: TGTGCCACCAACCGTAGAATGGTCGCTTTCTTT. This gives the protein CATNRRMVAFF.

A few counts support this clone. The V gene is TRBV3-1 (or the pseudogene TRBV3-2), the J gene TRBJ1-4; D unclear. Trimming pared 6 bases from V and 12 bases from J, leaving 14 bases between. The V gene's germline CDR1 is LGHDT and CDR2 YNNKEL (reference sequence). This CDR3 is built from 12 residues. CDR3 residues: CASSPRVSELFF. Here the CDR3 DNA reads TGTGCCAGCAGTCCGCGGGTATCGGAACTGTTTTTT.

The rearrangement uses TRBV5-4 and TRBJ2-7, with 7 bases lining up with TRBD2. J gave up 6 bases and V 0 bases, and 3 bases lay outside the gene matches. The CDR3 consists of 13 residues. Germline CDR1 SGHNT, CDR2 YYREEE (reference sequence). DNA for the CDR3: TGTGCCAGCAGCTTGGGGGGCGGGAGCGAGCAGTACTTC. It encodes CASSLGGGSEQYF.

This clone was found once. The rearrangement links TRBV5-6 to TRBJ2-7; a weak D match, TRBD2 (6 bases). From germline, CDR1 is SGHDT and CDR2 YYEEEE. The ends were cut back, 4 bases at V and 7 bases at J, with 12 bases in the middle. The CDR3 contains 12 residues. For the CDR3, the DNA is TGTGCCAGCAGCGGGACGGGGGAAGAGCAGTACTTC. Protein product: CASSGTGEEQYF. The complete variable domain, with remaining parts taken from reference TRBV5-6 and TRBJ2-7, reads DAGVTQSPTHLIKTRGQQVTLRCSPKSGHDTVSWYQQALGQGPQFIFQYYEEEERQRGNFPDRFSGHQFPNYSSELNVNALLLGDSALYLCASSGTGEEQYFGPGTRLTVT.

The V and J genes are TRBV19 and TRBJ1-5; TRBD1 aligns across 9 bases. Unmatched junction bases numbered 12, after V lost 5 bases and J lost 1 base. The CDR3 contains 18 residues. Per the germline V gene, CDR1 is LNHDA and CDR2 is SQIVND (reference sequence). The CDR3: CASSLGQGRKESNQPQHF. The DNA of the CDR3 is TGTGCCAGTAGTTTGGGACAGGGACGAAAGGAGAGCAATCAGCCCCAGCATTTT.

This clone was seen only a few times. This CDR3 is also generated by other DNA sequences in the sample. The chain joins TRBV5-1 to TRBJ1-5, with 9 bases fitting TRBD1. Germline V gene sequence: CDR1 SGHRS, CDR2 YFSETQ. J was trimmed by 4 bases and V by 4 bases; bases with no gene match: 3. The CDR3 spans 14 residues. For the CDR3, the DNA is TGCGCCAGCAGCCCGGGACAGGGTAATCAGCCCCAGCATTTT. This encodes CASSPGQGNQPQHF.

The chain employs TRBV7-6 and TRBJ2-1; 8 bases line up with TRBD1. The CDR3 is 16 amino acids. The germline CDR1 and CDR2 sequences are SGHVS and FNYEAQ. V lost 5 bases and J lost 7; bases outside the gene matches: 13. The CDR3 sequence is CASSHPLRTGKNEQFF. CDR3 nucleotide sequence: TGTGCCAGCAGCCATCCTCTCCGGACAGGGAAGAATGAGCAGTTCTTC.

V and J are TRBV27 and TRBJ2-1; 8 bases map to TRBD2. The CDR3 contains 16 residues. J was trimmed by 1 base and V by 5 bases; bases with no gene match: 7. Germline V lookup: CDR1 MNHEY, CDR2 SMNVEV (reference sequence). CDR3 DNA sequence: TGTGCCAGCAGTCCACCAGGACTAGCTTCCTACAATGAGCAGTTCTTC. Translated: CASSPPGLASYNEQFF.

The chain is built from TRBV19 and TRBJ1-6; D possibly corresponds to TRBD1 (6 bases). CDR1 and CDR2 (germline): LNHDA, SQIVND (reference sequence). V was pared by 1 base and J by 9 bases, with 16 bases between. The CDR3 sequence is 16 residues long. The CDR3 protein is CASSIGLVQGSSPLHF. Written as DNA, the CDR3 is TGTGCCAGTAGTATAGGGTTAGTACAGGGTAGTTCACCCCTCCACTTT.

This clone showed up just a few times. CDR3 protein: CAISESVGQGFSYEQYF. The CDR3 DNA reads as TGTGCCATCAGTGAGTCAGTAGGACAGGGCTTCTCCTACGAGCAGTACTTC. The chain carries TRBV10-3 and TRBJ2-7, with 8 bases identical to TRBD1. The CDR3 contains 17 residues. Trimming took 0 bases from V and 0 from J; bases not matched to a gene: 7. Germline CDR1 is ENHRY and CDR2 is SYGVKD.

This clone came up a few times. CDR3 in DNA: TGCGCCAGCAGCTTGGTGGAGGGCACCTATGGCTACACCTTC. It is translated as CASSLVEGTYGYTF. This chain connects TRBV5-1 to TRBJ1-2; D gene uncertain. This CDR3 is built from 14 residues. Trimming took off 0 bases at V and 4 bases at J, with 10 bases between the two ends. Per the germline V gene, CDR1 is SGHRS and CDR2 is YFSETQ.

This clone came up a few times. The chain carries TRBV10-1 and TRBJ1-6; perhaps TRBD1 as D (6 bases). The CDR3 loop spans 14 amino acids. V was cut by 6 bases and J by 9 bases, with 15 bases left in between. Germline CDR1 is WNHNN and CDR2 is SYGVQD (reference sequence). The CDR3 is CASRGGSRGSPLHF. The DNA for the CDR3 is TGCGCCAGCAGGGGTGGCTCCAGGGGTTCACCCCTCCACTTT.

The chain links TRBV11-2 to TRBJ1-5, with D perhaps matching TRBD1 (6 bases). Trimming took off 6 bases at V and 3 bases at J, with 9 bases between the two ends. The CDR3 covers 13 residues. Per germline, CDR1 SGHAT and CDR2 FQNNGV. The CDR3 nucleotides read TGTGCCAGCAGTCGGGACAACAATCAGCCCCAGCATTTT. Protein sequence: CASSRDNNQPQHF. Variable domain in full (rest from reference TRBV11-2 and TRBJ1-5): EAGVAQSPRYKIIEKRQSVAFWCNPISGHATLYWYQQILGQGPKLLIQFQNNGVVDDSQLPKDRFSAERLKGVDSTLKIQPAKLEDSAVYLCASSRDNNQPQHFGDGTRLSIL.

CDR3 DNA: TGCGCCAGCAGGTCCCATCCCCTCGCGGATACGCAGTATTTT. As protein: CASRSHPLADTQYF. The chain uses TRBV5-1 and TRBJ2-3; D remains unclear. This CDR3 comprises 14 residues. V lost 5 bases and J 6 bases, leaving 16 bases between the germline ends. Germline V lookup: CDR1 SGHRS, CDR2 YFSETQ.

The V and J genes are TRBV6-5 and TRBJ1-6; D remains ambiguous. Germline assignment: CDR1 MNHEY and CDR2 SVGAGI. V was pared by 11 bases and J by 0 bases, with 11 bases between. The CDR3 has 14 amino acids. The CDR3 protein is CASSFSSYNSPLHF. The CDR3 bases are TGTGCCTCCTCCTTCAGCTCCTATAATTCACCCCTCCACTTT.

The chain is built from TRBV9 and TRBJ1-2; D gene unclear. Trimming shortened V by 4 bases and J by 3 bases, and 13 bases separated the two germline ends. CDR1 is SGDLS, CDR2 YYNGEE, per germline. The CDR3 totals 14 residues. The CDR3: CASSSGRVDYGYTF. The CDR3 DNA reads TGTGCCAGCAGCTCCGGGAGGGTTGACTATGGCTACACCTTC.

The chain has TRBV5-6 and TRBJ2-1; 10 nucleotides line up with TRBD2. This CDR3 region has 16 residues. Per the germline V gene, CDR1 is SGHDT and CDR2 is YYEEEE. Losses at the gene ends were 1 base for V and 3 bases for J; bases not matched to a gene: 4. The DNA for the CDR3 is TGTGCCAGCAGCTTGTATAGCGGGGGGTTCTACAATGAGCAGTTCTTC. It specifies CASSLYSGGFYNEQFF.

This clone was detected once. CDR3 sequence (DNA): TGTGCCAGCAGTCCTAACACCGGGGAGCTGTTTTTT. Translated, it gives CASSPNTGELFF. This chain links TRBV7-2 with TRBJ2-2; D uncertain. Per germline, CDR1 SGHTA and CDR2 FQGNSA. The ends were cut back, 6 bases at V and 2 bases at J, with 4 bases in the middle. The CDR3 is 12 amino acids.

The chain uses TRBV29-1 and TRBJ2-3; D not certain. This CDR3 spans 13 amino acids. Trimming removed 7 bases from V and 0 bases from J, with 11 bases in between. The germline V gene encodes CDR1 SQVTM and CDR2 ANQGSEA. The CDR3 coding sequence is TGCAGCGCCGACACAACTAGCACAGATACGCAGTATTTT. This sequence encodes CSADTTSTDTQYF.

The chain joins TRBV4-1 to TRBJ1-4; perhaps TRBD1 as D (6 bases). V was cut by 0 bases and J by 3 bases, with 11 bases left in between. The germline gives CDR1 MGHRA, CDR2 YSYEKL. The CDR3 runs to 16 residues. The CDR3, as DNA: TGCGCCAGCAGCCAAGACTGGCAGGGGTCTAATGAAAAACTGTTTTTT. It is translated as CASSQDWQGSNEKLFF.